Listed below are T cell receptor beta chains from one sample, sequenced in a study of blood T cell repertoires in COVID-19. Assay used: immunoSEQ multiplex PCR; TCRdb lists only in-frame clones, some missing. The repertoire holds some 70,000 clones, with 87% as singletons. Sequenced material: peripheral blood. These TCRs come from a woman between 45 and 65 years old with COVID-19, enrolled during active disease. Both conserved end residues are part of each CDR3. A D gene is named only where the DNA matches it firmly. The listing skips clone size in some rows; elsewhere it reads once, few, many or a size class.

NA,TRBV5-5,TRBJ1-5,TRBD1,TGTGCCAGCAGCTTGACAGGGGATGTAGTACAGCCCCAGCATTTT,CASSLTGDVVQPQHF
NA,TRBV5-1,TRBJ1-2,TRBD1,TGCGCCAGCAGCTCGGACAGGGCGTATGGCTACACCTTC,CASSSDRAYGYTF
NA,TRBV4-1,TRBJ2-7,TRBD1,TGCGCCAGCAGCCAAGATCCCGGGACAGCCCCCTACGAGCAGTACTTC,CASSQDPGTAPYEQYF
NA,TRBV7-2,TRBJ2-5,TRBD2,TGTGCCAGCAGCTTAGTATCTAGCGGGATGCAAGAGACCCAGTACTTC,CASSLVSSGMQETQYF
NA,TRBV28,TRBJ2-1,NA,TGTGCCAGCAGTTTAGGGCATGAGCAGTTCTTC,CASSLGHEQFF
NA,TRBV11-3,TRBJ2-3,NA,TGTGCCAGCAGCCCGAGTCGTGGTGCGCCCACAGATACGCAGTATTTT,CASSPSRGAPTDTQYF
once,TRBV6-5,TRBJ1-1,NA,TGTGCCAGCGGGCCGTTGGCTGAAGCTTTCTTT,CASGPLAEAFF
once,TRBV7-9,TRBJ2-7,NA,TGTGCCAGCAGCGACATCAGGGGCGAGCAGTACTTC,CASSDIRGEQYF
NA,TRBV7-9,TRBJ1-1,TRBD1,TGTGCCAGCAGCGGGACAGCGAGGGGAGCTTTCTTT,CASSGTARGAFF
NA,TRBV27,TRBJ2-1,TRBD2,TGTGCCAGTCGCCCCCTAGCGGGAGTGTACAATGAGCAGTTCTTC,CASRPLAGVYNEQFF
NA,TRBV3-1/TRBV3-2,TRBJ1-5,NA,TGTGCCAGCAGCCAAGACAATAGCAATCAGCCCCAGCATTTT,CASSQDNSNQPQHF
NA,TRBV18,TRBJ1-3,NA,TGTGCCAGCTCACCGGGGGGAGCCACTGGAAACACCATATATTTT,CASSPGGATGNTIYF
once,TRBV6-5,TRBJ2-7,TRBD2,TGTGCCAGCAGTTATACTCAAGCTAGCGGGAGCGGGGAGCAGTACTTC,CASSYTQASGSGEQYF
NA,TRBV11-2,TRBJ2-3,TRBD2,TGTGCCAGCATCAATAGCGGGAGAGACACAGATACGCAGTATTTT,CASINSGRDTDTQYF
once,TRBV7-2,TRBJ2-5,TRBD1,TGTGCCAGCAGCCAACCACAGGGGTGGGTGGAGACCCAGTACTTC,CASSQPQGWVETQYF
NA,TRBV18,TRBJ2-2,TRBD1,TGTGCCAGCTCATCAAAACAGGGGTCCGGGGAGCTGTTTTTT,CASSSKQGSGELFF
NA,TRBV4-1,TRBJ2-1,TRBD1,TGCGCCAGCAGCAAACGGACAGGGGGACCCTACAATGAGCAGTTCTTC,CASSKRTGGPYNEQFF
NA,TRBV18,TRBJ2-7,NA,TGTGCCAGCTCACCGGACAGTTACTACGAGCAGTACTTC,CASSPDSYYEQYF
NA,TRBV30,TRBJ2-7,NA,TGTGCCTGGGCCAAGAGCTCCTACGAGCAGTACTTC,CAWAKSSYEQYF
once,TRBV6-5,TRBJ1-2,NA,TGTGCCAGCAGCCGAACAGAGAACTATGGCTACACCTTC,CASSRTENYGYTF
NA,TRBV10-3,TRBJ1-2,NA,TGTGCCATCAGCAGGGACACAAACTATGGCTACACCTTC,CAISRDTNYGYTF
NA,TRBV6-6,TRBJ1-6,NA,TGTGCCAGCATTGGGACTAGCTCCTATAATTCACCCCTCCACTTT,CASIGTSSYNSPLHF
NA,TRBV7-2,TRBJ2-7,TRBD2,TGTGCCAGCAGCTTAGTTTTTACTAGCGGGAGCAACGAGCAGTACTTC,CASSLVFTSGSNEQYF
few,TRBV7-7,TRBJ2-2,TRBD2,TGTGCTAGCAGCTTGTCAGCGGGAGGTTCCGGGGAGCTGTTTTTT,CASSLSAGGSGELFF
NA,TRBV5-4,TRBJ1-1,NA,TGTGCCAGCAGCATTGTCGGGGGCACTGAAGCTTTCTTT,CASSIVGGTEAFF
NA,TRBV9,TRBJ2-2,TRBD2,TGTGCCAGCAGCGTAGAAGCGGGGGGCACCGGGGAGCTGTTTTTT,CASSVEAGGTGELFF
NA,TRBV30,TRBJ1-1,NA,TGTGCCCGACGGCGGGGAGGGGTGAACACTGAAGCTTTCTTT,CARRRGGVNTEAFF
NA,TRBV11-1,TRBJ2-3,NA,TGTGCCAGCAGCTTAGAGCGGACGAATACGCAGTATTTT,CASSLERTNTQYF
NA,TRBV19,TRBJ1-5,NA,TGTGCCAGCTCCGGGGGGTTGAGTCAGCCCCAGCATTTT,CASSGGLSQPQHF
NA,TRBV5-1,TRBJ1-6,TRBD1,TGCGCCAGCAGCTTGAGCCAGGGGGCGCAAAATTCACCCCTCCACTTT,CASSLSQGAQNSPLHF
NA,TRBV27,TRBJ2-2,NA,TGTGCCAGCAGCACAGTCTTAGGGGGAGTGGCCGGGGAGCTGTTTTTT,CASSTVLGGVAGELFF
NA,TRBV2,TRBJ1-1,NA,TGTGCCAGCAGTGGTAGTAGGAACACTGAAGCTTTCTTT,CASSGSRNTEAFF
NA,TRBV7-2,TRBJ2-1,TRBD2,TGTGCCAGCAGCCCCTGGGCTAGCGGGGGGTACAATGAGCAGTTCTTC,CASSPWASGGYNEQFF
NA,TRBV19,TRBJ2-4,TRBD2,TGTGCCAGTAGTTGGACTAGCGGGAGTGTCGGAGCCAAAAACATTCAGTACTTC,CASSWTSGSVGAKNIQYF
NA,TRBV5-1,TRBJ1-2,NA,TGCGCCAGCAGCTTGTCAGCTTCTACGGGTGGCTACACCTTC,CASSLSASTGGYTF
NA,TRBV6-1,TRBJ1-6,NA,TGTGCCAGCAGTGAAATCGGGAATTCACCCCTCCACTTT,CASSEIGNSPLHF
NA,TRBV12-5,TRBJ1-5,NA,TGTGCTAGTGGTTCGAGACAGGCAAATCAGCCCCAGCATTTT,CASGSRQANQPQHF
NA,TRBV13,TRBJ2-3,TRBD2,TGTGCCAGCAGCATAACGGGACTAAGTCTCACAGATACGCAGTATTTT,CASSITGLSLTDTQYF
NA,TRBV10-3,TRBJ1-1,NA,TGTGCCATCAGTGAATCTGGCGGGAACACTGAAGCTTTCTTT,CAISESGGNTEAFF
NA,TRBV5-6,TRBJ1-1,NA,TGTGCCAGCAGCTTAGGAGCCTTTCGTCGCGGGGCTTTCTTT,CASSLGAFRRGAFF
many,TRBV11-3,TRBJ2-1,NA,TGTGCCAGCAGCATACGACAGGGTAGGGGGGACAATGAGCAGTTCTTC,CASSIRQGRGDNEQFF
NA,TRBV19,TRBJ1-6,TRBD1,TGTGCCAGTAGTCTCTTCAGGGGGCAAGATTCACCCCTCCACTTT,CASSLFRGQDSPLHF
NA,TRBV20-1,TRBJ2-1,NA,TGCAGTGCCGGTGGTCGGAATGAGCAGTTCTTC,CSAGGRNEQFF
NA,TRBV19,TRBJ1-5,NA,TGTGCCAGTTGTAGCAGGGTGGGAAATCAGCCCCAGCATTTT,CASCSRVGNQPQHF
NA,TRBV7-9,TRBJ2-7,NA,TGTGCCAGCAGCTTATCCGGGAGCTCCTACGAGCAGTACTTC,CASSLSGSSYEQYF
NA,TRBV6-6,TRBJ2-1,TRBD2,TGTGCCAGCAGACCACGGGGGGGCTCCTACAATGAGCAGTTCTTC,CASRPRGGSYNEQFF
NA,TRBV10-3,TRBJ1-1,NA,TGTGCCATCGGGGCAGGGGTGAACACTGAAGCTTTCTTT,CAIGAGVNTEAFF
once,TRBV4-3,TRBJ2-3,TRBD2,TGCGCCAGCAGCCCCGGGACTAGCGGAGACCGCACAGATACGCAGTATTTT,CASSPGTSGDRTDTQYF
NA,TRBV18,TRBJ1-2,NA,TGTGCCAGCTCCCCAGACAGGATTGGCTACACCTTC,CASSPDRIGYTF
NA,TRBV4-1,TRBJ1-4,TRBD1,TGCGCCAGCAGCCCACTGACAGGGGGCGATGAAAAACTGTTTTTT,CASSPLTGGDEKLFF